These 21 T cell receptor beta chains were all obtained from the same sample, sequenced in a study of blood T cell repertoires in COVID-19 (dated by TCRdb to the early 2020s). Preparation of the library involved the immunoSEQ multiplex PCR assay. TCRdb holds this immuneACCESS table with in-frame rearrangements only. Some clones are missing; in checked studies, unresolved V genes explain under half, and the rest has no known cause. The sample data list under 5,000 clones, and around 73% of these were observed just once. The ten largest clonotypes hold roughly 45% of the sample. The sample was peripheral blood. The receptor set was obtained from a human donor with active or convalescent COVID-19. The donor label of this sample is uncertain.

The CDR3 here is CASSRVALAGEDTQYF. CDR3 DNA: TGCGCCAGCAGCCGCGTCGCACTAGCGGGGGAAGATACGCAGTATTTT. The genes are TRBV4-3 and TRBJ2-3; 11 bases are shared with TRBD2. There are 16 residues in the CDR3. Germline-derived CDR1 and CDR2 are LGHNA and YSLEER. V lost 4 bases and J lost 5; bases outside the gene matches: 8.

The chain joins TRBV27 to TRBJ1-1, with a weak D call TRBD1 (5 bases). CDR1 is MNHEY and CDR2 is SMNVEV in the germline V gene (reference sequence). The CDR3 runs 13 residues. Trimming stripped 3 bases from V and 6 bases from J, with 11 bases between. The CDR3 protein is CASSFGAGAEAFF. The DNA for the CDR3 is TGTGCCAGCAGTTTTGGGGCGGGGGCTGAAGCTTTCTTT.

In its sample, this clone was seen a few times. The genes are TRBV20-1 and TRBJ1-2; perhaps TRBD1 as D (6 bases). In germline, CDR1 is DFQATT, CDR2 SNEGSKA (reference sequence). The CDR3 spans 10 residues. The V and J ends lost 5 bases and 7 bases respectively, with 8 bases between them. The CDR3 region has the DNA TGCAGTGCTTACAGGGCTGGCTACACCTTC. Its protein is CSAYRAGYTF.

This chain joins TRBV13 and TRBJ1-5; D is unresolved. This CDR3 is built from 15 residues. Germline V lookup: CDR1 PRHDT, CDR2 FYEKMQ (reference sequence). Trimming stripped 1 base from V and 8 bases from J, with 15 bases between. The CDR3 loop is CASSLVSRLPEPQHF. The DNA of the CDR3 is TGTGCCAGCAGCTTAGTTAGCCGCCTCCCAGAGCCCCAGCATTTT.

The chain combines TRBV13 with TRBJ1-1; D remains unclear. The germline V and J ends were trimmed by 3 bases and 9 bases, with 11 bases remaining between them. The CDR3 is made up of 12 amino acids. Germline V gene lookup returns CDR1 PRHDT and CDR2 FYEKMQ (reference sequence). CDR3 bases: TGTGCCAGCAGCTTCGGCCGGGGTCAAGCTTTCTTT. Amino acids: CASSFGRGQAFF.

This clone is deemed medium-sized. This chain connects TRBV3-1 (or the pseudogene TRBV3-2) to TRBJ2-1; 9 bases map to TRBD2. V dropped 0 bases and J dropped 7; count of bases not matched to a gene: 10. The CDR3 sequence is 17 residues long. Germline V gives CDR1 LGHDT, CDR2 YNNKEL (reference sequence). Written as DNA, the CDR3 is TGTGCCAGCAGCCAAGATCTGGGGCTAGCGGGAAGGAATGAGCAGTTCTTC. This sequence encodes CASSQDLGLAGRNEQFF.

This chain links TRBV7-3 with TRBJ2-1; 8 nucleotides align to TRBD2. This CDR3 comprises 15 residues. Germline V gene data show CDR1 as SGHTA and CDR2 as FQGTGA. V shed 5 bases, J shed 0 bases, and the junction held 3 bases outside the gene matches. This chain's CDR3 is CASSPLAGSYNEQFF. Here the CDR3 DNA reads TGTGCCAGCAGCCCGCTAGCGGGCTCCTACAATGAGCAGTTCTTC.

This rearrangement joins TRBV4-1 to TRBJ2-3, with 11 bases fitting TRBD2. Germline-derived CDR1 and CDR2 are MGHRA and YSYEKL. This CDR3 is built from 18 residues. J lost 2 bases, V lost 2 bases, and 9 bases had no gene match. The CDR3 region is CASSQKVGTSGYTDTQYF. CDR3 nucleotides: TGCGCCAGCAGCCAAAAGGTCGGGACTAGCGGATACACAGATACGCAGTATTTT.

CDR3 sequence (DNA): TGTGCCAGCAAGAGCGAACGGACTAGCGGGAGAGCTGGCGGGGAGCTGTTTTTT. Translating gives CASKSERTSGRAGGELFF. This chain links TRBV19 with TRBJ2-2; 13 bases agree with TRBD2. From germline, CDR1 is LNHDA and CDR2 SQIVND (reference sequence). V gave up 9 bases and J gave up 7 bases; unmatched junction bases: 17. This CDR3 is 18 amino acids long. The complete variable domain, with remaining parts taken from reference TRBV19 and TRBJ2-2, reads DGGITQSPKYLFRKEGQNVTLSCEQNLNHDAMYWYRQDPGQGLRLIYYSQIVNDFQKGDIAEGYSVSREKKESFPLTVTSAQKNPTAFYLCASKSERTSGRAGGELFFGEGSRLTVL.

V usage is TRBV24-1 and J usage is TRBJ1-1; D remains unclear. Germline values: CDR1 KGHDR, CDR2 SFDVKD. The CDR3 sequence is 14 residues long. Trimming took off 7 bases at V and 1 base at J, with 12 bases between the two ends. CDR3 region: CATREPGENTEAFF. The DNA for the CDR3 is TGTGCCACCAGGGAACCGGGAGAGAACACTGAAGCTTTCTTT.

There are a few counts of this clone. The chain carries TRBV11-3 and TRBJ2-1, with D possibly being TRBD2 (5 bases). V gave up 5 bases and J gave up 1 base, with 18 bases separating them. Germline CDR1 SGHNT, CDR2 YENEEA. This CDR3 is built from 17 residues. The CDR3 sequence: CASSRPTSDFSYNEQFF. For the CDR3, the DNA is TGTGCCAGCAGCCGCCCCACCTCGGACTTTTCCTACAATGAGCAGTTCTTC. Based on the CDR3 plus reference TRBV11-3 and TRBJ2-1, the full variable domain is EAGVVQSPRYKIIEKKQPVAFWCNPISGHNTLYWYLQNLGQGPELLIRYENEEAVDDSQLPKDRFSAERLKGVDSTLKIQPAELGDSAVYLCASSRPTSDFSYNEQFFGPGTRLTVL.

V usage is TRBV12-3 or TRBV12-4 and J usage is TRBJ2-7; D possibly corresponds to TRBD2 (7 bases). Trimming pared 6 bases from V and 6 bases from J, leaving 15 bases between. The CDR3 spans 13 residues. The CDR3 sequence is CASRGGGVREQYF. CDR3 nucleotides: TGTGCCAGCAGAGGGGGGGGAGTGCGCGAGCAGTACTTC.

The chain has TRBV2 and TRBJ2-1, with D hard to call. The CDR3 is 13 residues long. The ends were cut back, 2 bases at V and 7 bases at J, with 9 bases in the middle. CDR1 and CDR2 (germline): SNHLY, FYNNEI. The CDR3 loop is CASSEPLENEQFF. The CDR3 DNA sequence: TGTGCCAGCAGTGAACCCCTAGAGAATGAGCAGTTCTTC.

The chain is built from TRBV6-2 or TRBV6-3 and TRBJ1-2, with D perhaps matching TRBD1 (6 bases). There are 16 residues in the CDR3. CDR1 MNHEY and CDR2 SVGEGT come from the germline V gene. Trimming left V 5 bases short and J 2 bases short, with 18 bases between. CDR3 coding DNA: TGTGCCAGCAGTGGGTCCCGGGACACGAAAAACTATGGCTACACCTTC. Protein sequence: CASSGSRDTKNYGYTF.

V usage is TRBV6-5 and J usage is TRBJ1-2; 7 positions match TRBD1. The CDR3 is 12 amino acids. Per the germline V gene, CDR1 is MNHEY and CDR2 is SVGAGI. The ends lost 8 bases at V and 7 bases at J; junction bases unmatched: 7. CDR3 loop: CASQDRVGGYTF. Written as DNA, the CDR3 is TGTGCCAGCCAAGACAGGGTGGGTGGCTACACCTTC.

The rearrangement links TRBV7-6 to TRBJ2-3; TRBD2 matches at 10 bases. The ends lost 1 base at V and 4 bases at J; junction bases unmatched: 11. CDR1 and CDR2 (germline): SGHVS, FNYEAQ. The CDR3 contains 18 residues. CDR3 in DNA: TGTGCCAGCAGCTTAGTTTCCCCTAGCGGGAGTAATGCAGATACGCAGTATTTT. The encoded protein is CASSLVSPSGSNADTQYF.

This chain joins TRBV7-2 and TRBJ2-2, with D perhaps matching TRBD2 (6 bases). This CDR3 is 16 amino acids long. CDR1 is SGHTA and CDR2 is FQGNSA in the germline V gene. Trimming shortened V by 2 bases and J by 6 bases, and 16 bases separated the two germline ends. The CDR3 DNA is TGTGCCAGCAGCTTACTGACGGGAGCGAGGTCCGGGGAGCTGTTTTTT. Protein: CASSLLTGARSGELFF.

The chain has TRBV29-1 and TRBJ1-5; 7 bases map to TRBD1. V lost 4 bases and J lost 4; bases outside the gene matches: 10. The CDR3 totals 15 residues. The germline V gene encodes CDR1 SQVTM and CDR2 ANQGSEA. This CDR3 is CSVAQTQGGNQPQHF. For the CDR3, the DNA is TGCAGCGTTGCCCAAACCCAGGGGGGAAATCAGCCCCAGCATTTT.

This chain links TRBV6-5 with TRBJ1-6; 9 positions agree with TRBD1. Per the germline V gene, CDR1 is MNHEY and CDR2 is SVGAGI. Trimming at V came to 4 bases and at J to 8 bases, leaving 3 bases not matched to a gene. The CDR3 is 14 amino acids. CDR3 sequence: CASSSRTGDSPLHF. The CDR3 bases are TGTGCCAGCAGTTCCCGGACAGGGGATTCACCCCTCCACTTT.

This rearrangement joins TRBV19 to TRBJ1-2, with 8 bases identical to TRBD1. The germline V gene encodes CDR1 LNHDA and CDR2 SQIVND (reference sequence). The CDR3 contains 14 residues. Unmatched junction bases numbered 8, after V lost 3 bases and J lost 8 bases. The CDR3 spells CASSIAGQARGYTF. The CDR3 region has the DNA TGTGCCAGTAGTATCGCGGGACAGGCCAGAGGCTACACCTTC.

CDR3 in DNA: TGCGCCAGCAGGGGACAGGGGGATAATTCACCCCTCCACTTT. This sequence encodes CASRGQGDNSPLHF. The chain is built from TRBV5-1 and TRBJ1-6; TRBD1 agrees at 11 bases. CDR3 length: 14 amino acids. The J segment lost 5 bases and the V segment lost 5 bases, leaving 0 bases of the junction unmatched. Germline V lookup: CDR1 SGHRS, CDR2 YFSETQ.